This TCR beta chain was identified during a study of identical twins. This CDR3 is 14 amino acids long. V was shortened by 5 bases and J by 9 bases, with 17 bases between the two germline ends. Germline CDR1 is DFQATT and CDR2 is SNEGSKA (reference sequence). One entry per CDR3 protein, called by TCRdb with MiXCR from the 5' RACE reads. This sample carries roughly 1,500,000 distinct CDR3 sequences, more than 30% of them seen once, and the ten largest clones take 0.27%. The study's findings and limits: Excess low generation probability was seen in twin-shared out-of-frame alpha sequences. Surplus twin overlap in beta out-of-frame sequences was less pronounced. The authors drew conclusions from cross-sectional statistical analysis rather than following the same donors.

This clonotype was picked up a small number of times. The target antigen is unknown. The sequenced sample was cord blood. J is TRBJ1-6 and V is TRBV20-1, with D uncertain. The origin of this receptor is a newborn girl in good health. CDR3 protein: CSAPHGSMASPLHF. The CDR3 DNA is TGCAGTGCTCCTCACGGGAGTATGGCTTCACCCCTCCACTTT.